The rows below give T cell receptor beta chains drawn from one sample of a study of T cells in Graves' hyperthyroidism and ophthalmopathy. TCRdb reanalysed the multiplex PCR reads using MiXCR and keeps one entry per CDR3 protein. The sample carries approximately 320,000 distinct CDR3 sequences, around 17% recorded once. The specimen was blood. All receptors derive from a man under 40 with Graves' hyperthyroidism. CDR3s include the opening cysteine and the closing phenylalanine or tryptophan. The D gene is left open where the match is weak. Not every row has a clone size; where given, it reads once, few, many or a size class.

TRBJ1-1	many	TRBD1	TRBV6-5	TGTGCCAGCAGTTCCCCGACAGGGTTCACTGAAGCTTTCTTT	CASSSPTGFTEAFF
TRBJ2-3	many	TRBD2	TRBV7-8	TGTGCCAGCAGCTTAGTTAGCGGGAGGCTCTTAGATACGCAGTATTTT	CASSLVSGRLLDTQYF
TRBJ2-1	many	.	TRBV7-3	TGTGCCAGCAGCCTCTCGGACGGATTATCCTACAATGAGCAGTTCTTC	CASSLSDGLSYNEQFF
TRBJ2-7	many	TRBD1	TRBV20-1	TGCAGTGCTACATCCGGGACAGGTCACTACGAGCAGTACTTC	CSATSGTGHYEQYF
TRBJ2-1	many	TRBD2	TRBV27	TGTGCCAGCAGTCCCGGGACTAGCGGGTTCCAGGAGCAGTTCTTC	CASSPGTSGFQEQFF
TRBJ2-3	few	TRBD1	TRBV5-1	TGCGTCAGCAGCTTAGTCACAGGGGCACTCACAGATACGCAGTATTTT	CVSSLVTGALTDTQYF
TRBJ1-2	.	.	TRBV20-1	TGCAGTGCTAGGGGGACGTCAAACGTCTTCGACACCTTC	CSARGTSNVFDTF
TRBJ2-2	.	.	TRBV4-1	TGCGCCAGCAGCAAACCGGGGACTACCGGGGAGCTGTTTTTT	CASSKPGTTGELFF
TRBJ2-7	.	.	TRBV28	TGTGCCAGCAGTTTGGGTCTTGCAGGCCGGCAGCAGTACTTC	CASSLGLAGRQQYF
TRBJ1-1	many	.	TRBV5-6	TGTGCCAGCAGCTTGGCCAACGGCAGAAAATCTGGGGAAGCTTTCTTT	CASSLANGRKSGEAFF
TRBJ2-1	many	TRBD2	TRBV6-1	TGTGCCAGCAGTTTTCCGGGACTAGCGTCATACAATGAGCAGTTCTTC	CASSFPGLASYNEQFF
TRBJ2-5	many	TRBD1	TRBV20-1	TGCAGTGCCACGGGACAGCGCCGGGAGACCCAGTACTTC	CSATGQRRETQYF
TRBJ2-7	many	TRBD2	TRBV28	TGTGCCAGCAGTTTAGAAGGGGGACTAGCGGGCCTCTACGAGCAGTACTTC	CASSLEGGLAGLYEQYF
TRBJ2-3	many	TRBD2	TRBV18	TGTGCCAGCTCGTCGACTAGCGGGAGCCTAGATACGCAGTATTTT	CASSSTSGSLDTQYF
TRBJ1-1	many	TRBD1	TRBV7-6	TGTGCCAGCAGCTTGGTTCAAGGACAGGGTATGAACACTGAAGCTTTCTTT	CASSLVQGQGMNTEAFF
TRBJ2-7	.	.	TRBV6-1	TGTGCCAGCAGTTACAGGGTAATTCCCTACGAGCAGTACTTC	CASSYRVIPYEQYF
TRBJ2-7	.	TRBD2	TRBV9	TGTGCCAGCAGTGAAACCGGGACTAGTGGATCCGAGCAGTACTTC	CASSETGTSGSEQYF
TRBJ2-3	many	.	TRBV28	TGTGCCAGCAGGGCAGATGAAATGACCCAAACAGATACGCAGTATTTT	CASRADEMTQTDTQYF
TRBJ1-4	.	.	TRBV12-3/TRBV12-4	TGTGCCAGCAGTTTTACCAGGGGTAGTGAAAAACTGTTTTTT	CASSFTRGSEKLFF
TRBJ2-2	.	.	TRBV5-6	TGTGCCAGCAGTGGCGGGACGGGCGACACCGGGGAGCTGTTTTTT	CASSGGTGDTGELFF
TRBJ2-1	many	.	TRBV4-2	TGTGCCAGCAGCCACCCTAGGGGGAATGAGCAGTTCTTC	CASSHPRGNEQFF
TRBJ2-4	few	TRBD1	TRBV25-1	TGTGCCAGCAGTTCCCGGGACAGCTTTCCAGCCAAAAACATTCAGTACTTC	CASSSRDSFPAKNIQYF
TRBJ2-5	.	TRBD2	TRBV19	TGTGCCAGTGGAGGAGACAGGGGCCTAGCGGGAGGTGCAAGAGAGGCCCAGTACTTC	CASGGDRGLAGGAREAQYF
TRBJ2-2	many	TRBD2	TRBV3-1	TGTGCCAGCAGCCACAGTTTCGCGGCGGGAGGTTTCACCGGGGAGCTGTTTTTT	CASSHSFAAGGFTGELFF
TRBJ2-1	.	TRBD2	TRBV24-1	TGTGCCACCACGGGGGCTAGCGGGACGAATGAGCAGTTCTTC	CATTGASGTNEQFF
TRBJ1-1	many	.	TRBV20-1	TGCAGTGCTAGACCTCAGGGTACAGCTCCTGAAGCTTTCTTT	CSARPQGTAPEAFF